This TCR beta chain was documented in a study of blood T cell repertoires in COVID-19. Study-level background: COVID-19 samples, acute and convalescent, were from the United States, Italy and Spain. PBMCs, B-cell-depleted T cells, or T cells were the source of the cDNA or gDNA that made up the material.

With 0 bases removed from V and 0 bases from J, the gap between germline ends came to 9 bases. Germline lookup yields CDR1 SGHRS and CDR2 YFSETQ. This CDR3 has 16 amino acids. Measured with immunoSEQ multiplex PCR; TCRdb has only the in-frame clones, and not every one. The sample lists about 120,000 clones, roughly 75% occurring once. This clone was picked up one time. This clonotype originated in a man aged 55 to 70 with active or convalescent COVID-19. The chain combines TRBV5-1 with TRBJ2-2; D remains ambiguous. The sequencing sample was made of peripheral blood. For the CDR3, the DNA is TGCGCCAGCAGCTTGGGTTATTTCGCGAACACCGGGGAGCTGTTTTTT. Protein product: CASSLGYFANTGELFF.